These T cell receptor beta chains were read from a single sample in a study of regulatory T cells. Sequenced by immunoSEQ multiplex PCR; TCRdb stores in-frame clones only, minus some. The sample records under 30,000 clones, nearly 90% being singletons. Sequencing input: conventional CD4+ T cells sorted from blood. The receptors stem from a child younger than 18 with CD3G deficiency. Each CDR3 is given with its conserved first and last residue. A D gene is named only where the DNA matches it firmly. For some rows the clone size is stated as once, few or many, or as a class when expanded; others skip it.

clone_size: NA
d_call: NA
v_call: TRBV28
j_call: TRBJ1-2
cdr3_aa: CASSKPGGYGYTF
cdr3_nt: TGTGCCAGCAGTAAACCCGGAGGCTATGGCTACACCTTC

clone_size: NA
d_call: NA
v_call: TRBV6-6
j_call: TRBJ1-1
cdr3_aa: CASSRKQEAFF
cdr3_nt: TGTGCCAGCAGTAGAAAGCAAGAAGCTTTCTTT

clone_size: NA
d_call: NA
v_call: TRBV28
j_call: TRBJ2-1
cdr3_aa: CASSPIWRPYNEQFF
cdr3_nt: TGTGCCAGCAGTCCCATCTGGCGGCCCTACAATGAGCAGTTCTTC

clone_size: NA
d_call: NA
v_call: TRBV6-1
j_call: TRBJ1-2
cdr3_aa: CASSVSVGYTF
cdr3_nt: TGTGCCAGCAGTGTATCGGTGGGCTACACCTTC

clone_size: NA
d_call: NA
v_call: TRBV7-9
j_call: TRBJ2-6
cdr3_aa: CASSPVWGANVLTF
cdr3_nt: TGTGCCAGCAGCCCAGTATGGGGGGCCAACGTCCTGACTTTC

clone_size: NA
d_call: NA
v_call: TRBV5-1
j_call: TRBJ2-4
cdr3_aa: CASSLGGLMDIQYF
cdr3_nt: TGCGCCAGCAGCTTAGGGGGACTTATGGACATTCAGTACTTC

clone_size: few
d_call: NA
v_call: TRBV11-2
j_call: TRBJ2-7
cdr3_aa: CASSLAGSFRYEQYF
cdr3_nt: TGTGCCAGCAGCCTAGCCGGGAGCTTTCGCTACGAGCAGTACTTC

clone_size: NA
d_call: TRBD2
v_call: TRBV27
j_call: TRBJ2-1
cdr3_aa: CASSLSRSGRPNEQFF
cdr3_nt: TGTGCCAGCAGTTTATCGAGGAGCGGGAGGCCAAATGAGCAGTTCTTC

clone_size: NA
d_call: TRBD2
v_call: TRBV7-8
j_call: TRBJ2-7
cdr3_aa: CASSLGTSGRGYEQYF
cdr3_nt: TGTGCCAGCAGCTTAGGGACTAGCGGGAGGGGGTACGAGCAGTACTTC

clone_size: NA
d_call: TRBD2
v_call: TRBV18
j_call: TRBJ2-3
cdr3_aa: CASSRLAASTDTQYF
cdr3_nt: TGTGCCAGCTCTCGACTAGCAGCAAGCACAGATACGCAGTATTTT

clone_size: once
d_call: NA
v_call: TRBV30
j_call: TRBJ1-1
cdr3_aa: CAWRGTPHTEAFF
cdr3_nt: TGTGCCTGGAGGGGGACACCTCACACTGAAGCTTTCTTT

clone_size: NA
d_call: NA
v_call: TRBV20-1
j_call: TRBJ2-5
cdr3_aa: CSARALETQYF
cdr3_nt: TGCAGTGCTAGAGCTTTGGAGACCCAGTACTTC

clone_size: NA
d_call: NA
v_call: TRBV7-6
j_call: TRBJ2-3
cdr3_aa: CASSQMAGGTDTQYF
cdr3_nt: TGTGCCAGCAGTCAGATGGCCGGGGGAACAGATACGCAGTATTTT

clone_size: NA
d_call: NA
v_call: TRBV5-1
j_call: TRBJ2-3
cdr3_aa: CASSLFGQSTDTQYF
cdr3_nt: TGCGCCAGCAGCTTGTTCGGACAGTCCACAGATACGCAGTATTTT

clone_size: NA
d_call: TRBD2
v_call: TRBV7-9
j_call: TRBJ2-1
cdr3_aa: CASSYSGRSSEQFF
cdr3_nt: TGTGCCAGCAGCTATAGCGGGAGGTCGAGTGAGCAGTTCTTC

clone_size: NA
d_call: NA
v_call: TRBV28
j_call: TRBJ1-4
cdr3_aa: CASSFAGTGKKLFF
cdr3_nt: TGTGCCAGCAGTTTCGCAGGGACGGGGAAAAAACTGTTTTTT

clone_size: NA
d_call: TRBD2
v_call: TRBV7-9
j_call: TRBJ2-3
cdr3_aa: CASSGLAGEIDTQYF
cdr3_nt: TGTGCCAGCAGCGGACTAGCGGGAGAGATAGATACGCAGTATTTT

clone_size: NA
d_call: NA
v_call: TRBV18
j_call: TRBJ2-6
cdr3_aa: CASSPAGANVLTF
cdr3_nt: TGTGCCAGCTCACCCGCTGGGGCCAACGTCCTGACTTTC

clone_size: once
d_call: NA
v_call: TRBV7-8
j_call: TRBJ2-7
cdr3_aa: CASSLVTGDEQYF
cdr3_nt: TGTGCCAGCAGCTTAGTTACCGGGGACGAGCAGTACTTC

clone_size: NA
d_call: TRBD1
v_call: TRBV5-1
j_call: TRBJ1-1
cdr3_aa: CASRPGGMNTEAFF
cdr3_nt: TGCGCCAGCAGACCAGGGGGAATGAACACTGAAGCTTTCTTT

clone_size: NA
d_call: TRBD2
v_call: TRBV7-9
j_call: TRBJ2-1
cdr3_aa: CASSAGTSGYNEQFF
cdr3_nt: TGTGCCAGCAGCGCCGGGACTAGCGGATACAATGAGCAGTTCTTC

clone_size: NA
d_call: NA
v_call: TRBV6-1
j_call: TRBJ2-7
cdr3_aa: CASSEGHYEQYF
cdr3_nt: TGTGCCAGCAGTGAAGGGCACTACGAGCAGTACTTC

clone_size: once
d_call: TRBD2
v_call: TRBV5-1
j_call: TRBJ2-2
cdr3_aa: CASSPGLAGAGELFF
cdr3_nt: TGCGCCAGCAGCCCAGGACTAGCGGGAGCCGGGGAGCTGTTTTTT

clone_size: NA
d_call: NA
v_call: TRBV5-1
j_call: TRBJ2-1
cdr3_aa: CASSRGASSYNEQFF
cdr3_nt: TGCGCCAGCAGTCGGGGGGCTAGCTCCTACAATGAGCAGTTCTTC

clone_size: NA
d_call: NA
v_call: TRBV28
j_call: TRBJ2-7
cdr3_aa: CASSSGFYEQYF
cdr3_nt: TGTGCCAGCAGTTCAGGCTTCTACGAGCAGTACTTC

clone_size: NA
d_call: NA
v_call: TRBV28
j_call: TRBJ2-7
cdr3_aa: CASSWGRASIEQYF
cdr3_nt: TGTGCCAGCAGTTGGGGTAGGGCTAGCATCGAGCAGTACTTC

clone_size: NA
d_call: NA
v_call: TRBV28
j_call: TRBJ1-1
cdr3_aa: CASHGAGVGNTEAFF
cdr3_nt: TGTGCCAGCCATGGGGCAGGAGTGGGGAACACTGAAGCTTTCTTT

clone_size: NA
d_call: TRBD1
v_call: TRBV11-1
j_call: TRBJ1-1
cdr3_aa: CASSPGTAEAFF
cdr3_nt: TGTGCCAGCAGCCCTGGGACAGCTGAAGCTTTCTTT

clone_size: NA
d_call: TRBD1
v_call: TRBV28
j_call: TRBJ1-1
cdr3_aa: CASSPRQGGTEAFF
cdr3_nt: TGTGCCAGCAGTCCTCGACAGGGCGGGACTGAAGCTTTCTTT

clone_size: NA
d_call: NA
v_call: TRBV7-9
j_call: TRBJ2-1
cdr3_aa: CASSGFNEQFF
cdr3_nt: TGTGCCAGCAGCGGGTTCAATGAGCAGTTCTTC

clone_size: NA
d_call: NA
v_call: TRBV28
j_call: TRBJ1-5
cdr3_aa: CASSNLGVQPQHF
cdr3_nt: TGTGCCAGCAGTAACCTAGGGGTTCAGCCCCAGCATTTT

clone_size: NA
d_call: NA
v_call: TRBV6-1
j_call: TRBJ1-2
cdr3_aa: CASSQTGRTNYGYTF
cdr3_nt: TGTGCCAGCAGTCAGACGGGACGAACTAACTATGGCTACACCTTC

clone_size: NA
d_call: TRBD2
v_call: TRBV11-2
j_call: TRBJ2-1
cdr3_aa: CASSLSGSKYNEQFF
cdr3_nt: TGTGCCAGCAGCCTAAGCGGGAGCAAGTACAATGAGCAGTTCTTC

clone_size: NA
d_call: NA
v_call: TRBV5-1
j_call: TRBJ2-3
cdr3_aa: CASSLGSWGTTDTQYF
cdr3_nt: TGCGCCAGCAGCTTGGGATCATGGGGCACCACAGATACGCAGTATTTT

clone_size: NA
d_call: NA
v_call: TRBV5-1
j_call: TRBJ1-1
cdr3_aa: CASSPLNGLNTEAFF
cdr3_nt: TGCGCCAGCAGCCCCCTCAACGGCCTGAACACTGAAGCTTTCTTT

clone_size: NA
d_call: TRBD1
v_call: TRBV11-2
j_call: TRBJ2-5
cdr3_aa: CASSLGDRDAETQYF
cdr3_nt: TGTGCCAGCAGCTTAGGGGACAGGGATGCAGAGACCCAGTACTTC

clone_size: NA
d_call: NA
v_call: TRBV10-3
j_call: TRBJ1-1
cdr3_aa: CAIRGDGGEAFF
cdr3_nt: TGTGCCATCAGGGGGGACGGGGGTGAAGCTTTCTTT

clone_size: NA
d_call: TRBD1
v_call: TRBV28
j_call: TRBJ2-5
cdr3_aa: CASRPLPTGYQETQYF
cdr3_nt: TGTGCCAGCAGGCCTCTCCCGACAGGGTACCAAGAGACCCAGTACTTC

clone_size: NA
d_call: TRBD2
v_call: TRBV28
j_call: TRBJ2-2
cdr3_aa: CASREAGNPYYAGELFF
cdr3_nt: TGTGCCAGCAGGGAAGCGGGAAACCCCTATTATGCCGGGGAGCTGTTTTTT

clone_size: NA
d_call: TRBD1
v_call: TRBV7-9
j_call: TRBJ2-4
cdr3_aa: CASSLGTGGKNIQYF
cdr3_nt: TGTGCCAGCAGCTTAGGAACAGGGGGCAAAAACATTCAGTACTTC

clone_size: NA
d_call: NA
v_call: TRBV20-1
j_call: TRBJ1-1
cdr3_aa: CSVATDYGAFF
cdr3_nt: TGCAGTGTAGCTACGGACTACGGAGCTTTCTTT

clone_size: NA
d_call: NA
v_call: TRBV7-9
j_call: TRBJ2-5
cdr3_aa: CASSLAGGETQYF
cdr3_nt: TGTGCCAGCAGCTTAGCAGGGGGAGAGACCCAGTACTTC

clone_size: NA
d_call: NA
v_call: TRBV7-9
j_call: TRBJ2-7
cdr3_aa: CASSSNTGRDEQYF
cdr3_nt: TGTGCCAGCAGCTCGAATACAGGGCGGGACGAGCAGTACTTC

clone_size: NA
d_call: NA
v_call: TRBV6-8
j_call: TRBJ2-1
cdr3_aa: CASSPLWDLIDEQFF
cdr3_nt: TGTGCCAGCAGTCCGCTTTGGGACCTTATCGATGAGCAGTTCTTC

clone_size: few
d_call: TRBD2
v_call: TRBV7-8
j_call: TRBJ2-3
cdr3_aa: CASSLWGGGWDTQYF
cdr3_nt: TGTGCCAGCAGCTTATGGGGGGGAGGCTGGGATACGCAGTATTTT

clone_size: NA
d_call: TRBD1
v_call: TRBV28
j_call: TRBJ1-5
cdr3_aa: CASSPRQGHQPQHF
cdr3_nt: TGTGCCAGCAGTCCCCGACAGGGCCATCAGCCCCAGCATTTT

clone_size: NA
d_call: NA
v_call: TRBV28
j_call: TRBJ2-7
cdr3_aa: CASSPSGARPKSYEQYF
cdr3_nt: TGTGCCAGCAGTCCGTCTGGCGCCAGACCGAAATCCTACGAGCAGTACTTC

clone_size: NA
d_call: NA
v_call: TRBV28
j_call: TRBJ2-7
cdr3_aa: CASSFGSGARSYEQYF
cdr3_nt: TGTGCCAGCAGTTTCGGTTCAGGGGCCCGCTCCTACGAGCAGTACTTC